These T cell receptor beta chains were read from a single sample in a study of blood T cell repertoires in COVID-19. Measured with immunoSEQ multiplex PCR; TCRdb has only the in-frame clones, and not every one. In the table there are just over 200,000 clones, 80% to 90% of which are singletons. The material sequenced was peripheral blood. These receptors were collected from a man older than 75 with acute or convalescent COVID-19. The conserved cysteine and the conserved F or W are not part of the CDR3 here. Fields, in order: V gene, CDR3 protein.

>TRBV20-1
SASNSGMNTGELF
>TRBV28
AIKGLAGYNEQF
>TRBV28
ASSLTRTGLVGEKLF
>TRBV7-3
ASSHDRPPTNEKLF
>TRBV29-1
SGDSGQGADTQY
>TRBV28
ASSLSGKGYT
>TRBV6-2/TRBV6-3
ASSRGTSGSSDTQY
>TRBV11-2
ASSQLGTLGYTEAF
>TRBV7-2
ASSQPGLGGNEQF
>TRBV10-1
ASSDKFIGTSVDEQF
>TRBV5-5
ASSFNDQTSNQPQH
>TRBV6-2/TRBV6-3
ASSYWGGSGQPQH
>TRBV29-1
SVVGRGWETQY
>TRBV5-1
ASSLADSTNEKLF
>TRBV5-1
ASSLAPSGTVYNEQF
>TRBV18
ASSPPGLAGSSYNEQF
>TRBV2
ASSALLAGGPSSPGELF